This T cell receptor (beta chain) was found in a study of OX40 agonist ivuxolimab in advanced cancers. Looking at the study overall: Ivuxolimab, which targeted the costimulatory receptor OX40 (CD134), was an agonistic, fully human IgG2 monoclonal antibody. The paper reports the monotherapy dose-escalation portion (N of about 52 patients) of the phase I ivuxolimab trial. Intravenous ivuxolimab was administered to patients every 2 weeks at six dose levels: 0.01, 0.1, 0.3, 1.5, 3 and 10 mg/kg. Three dose-escalation patients achieved partial responses, one with hepatocellular carcinoma and two with cutaneous melanoma. Peripheral TCRbeta sequencing was intended to test whether TCR sequence diversity was altered and clonal T-cell expansion was caused by ivuxolimab. Prior anti-PD-1, anti-PD-L1 or anti-CTLA-4 therapy was permitted, and checkpoint inhibitors had been received by roughly 40% of dose-escalation patients. In the dose-escalation cohort, roughly 82% of patients were male, and the mean age was roughly 56 years with a range of roughly 20 to 80. Among the approximately 50 dose-escalation patients, roughly 20 had hepatocellular carcinoma, roughly 15 melanoma, 9 renal cell carcinoma and 9 head and neck cancer. Beyond this particular receptor, the publication reports: Low levels of normalized T-cell clonal expansion were also shown by some nonresponding patients. In the 0.1-3.0 mg/kg groups, partial responders had among the lowest normalized peripheral clonal expansion, particularly in CD8+ T cells. On average, CD8+ T cells showed more expanded clones than CD4+ T cells after ivuxolimab. At doses from 0.1 to 3.0 mg/kg, clonal expansion was seen in both CD4+ and CD8+ blood T cells between baseline and week 6. Which antigens the clonally expanded peripheral T cells were specific for was not determined.

A distance of 14 bases separates the germline ends of V and J, which lose 2 bases and 7 bases respectively. The CDR3, cysteine through phenylalanine, is 14 amino acids long. The sequence is cut down to CDR3 DNA, 42 bases in frame from base 1. CDR1 and CDR2, looked up from the germline V gene, are MGHDK and SYGVNS. Patients with a history of autoimmune disease or receiving systemic immunosuppression were excluded from the trial. In every dose cohort, peripheral blood was drawn for TCR sequencing at baseline, cycle 4 day 1, and cycle 7 day 1. The samples were taken from a phase I, first-in-human, multicenter, open-label dose-escalation trial of ivuxolimab. The trial enrolled adults with locally advanced or metastatic head and neck squamous cell, hepatocellular, melanoma or renal cell carcinoma. CD4+ and CD8+ T cells were sorted separately from peripheral blood before TCR sequencing. Genomic DNA was extracted from sorted cells for sequencing of the TCRbeta CDR3 region. The immunoSEQ Assay was used to sequence the TCRbeta CDR3 regions. The table comes from immuneACCESS by way of TCRdb, which keeps in-frame sequences with V and J called. Part of the clones is missing from these tables; in studies checked, under half for an unresolved V gene and the rest for unknown reasons. Recorded for this sample are roughly 70,000 clones; about 87% of them occurred a single time. The top ten clonotypes cover approximately 2.5% of the sample.

Details on this clone: Which antigen it targets is not known. Base qualities were left out, and no much larger clone turns up one base away.

The source material was CD4+ or CD8+ T cells sorted from blood, sampled in a trial of the OX40 agonist ivuxolimab. The V and J genes are TRBV25-1 and TRBJ1-2, and the D gene may be TRBD1, 5 bases matching. The receptor was derived from an adult with an advanced solid tumor such as melanoma, head and neck, liver or kidney cancer. The base sequence is TGTGCCAGCAGTGAAGGGACGGGGTACTGTGGCTACACCTTC. Translated, this is CASSEGTGYCGYTF.